Here is one T cell receptor beta chain with its context. Its target antigen remains unknown. The sample holds no much larger clone one base away, and base qualities are not on file. The immunoSEQ Assay, a bias-controlled multiplex PCR, was used to amplify TCRbeta CDR3 regions from genomic DNA. On the authors' methods: The number of nucleated cells in each sample was estimated by amplification of reference gene primers within the assay. To quantify the absolute abundance of each unique TCRbeta CDR3 rearrangement, sequence reads were collapsed and filtered. Productive Simpson clonality was computed per sample as the square root of Simpson's diversity index over productive rearrangements. What TCRdb holds here is the immuneACCESS table cut down to in-frame rearrangements. Part of the clones is not present; checked against another copy, under half of the missing clones reflect an unresolved V gene, and the others are unexplained. The D gene and trimming were derived from the DNA, and the V and J assignments and clone size from that table. Present in this sample are roughly 240,000 clones, around 87% of which were seen just once. Approximately 3% of the sample lies in the top ten.

The data originate from a study of blood T cell repertoires in COVID-19 (TCRdb year 2020). Study-wide context: Collaborator samples came from the United States, Italy and Spain and covered acute and convalescent phases of COVID-19. HLA class I and class II types, where available, came from metadata supplied by the sample provider rather than from assay-based typing. Samples came from the ongoing ImmuneRACE study (first 160 participants) plus 1,254 subjects from 6 global collaborators. The material from the prospective study consisted of cDNA or gDNA derived from T cells, B-cell-depleted T cells, or PBMCs. The repertoires were released in a freely available public database intended as a resource for research on the immune response to SARS-CoV-2. Deeply sampled blood TCRbeta repertoires from subjects exposed to, actively infected with, or recovered from COVID-19 were included in the dataset. The sample metadata nearly always contained a de-identified subject ID, COVID-19 status, age in years and sex. The research as a whole found: The quantity of clinical and demographic metadata differed by source and by participant and was supplied without curation.

A second Seattle source provided samples from volunteer blood donors who had recovered from COVID-19. Collaborating institutions collected whole blood in K2EDTA tubes following their own protocols. For TCRbeta analysis, collaborator samples were shipped as frozen whole blood, as isolated PBMCs, or as DNA extracted from either sample type. Inclusive of the bounding cysteine and phenylalanine, the CDR3 is 13 residues long. Only CDR3 DNA is held: 39 bases, read in frame from base 1. CDR1 and CDR2, per the germline V gene (reference sequence), are MNHEY and SMNVEV. V and J lose 6 bases and 6 bases, and a span of 12 bases separates them.

Source material: peripheral blood. The clonotype comes from a woman aged 25 to 45 who had recovered from COVID-19. The V and J segments used are TRBV27 and TRBJ2-1, with TRBD2 tentatively as D gene (5 bases match). CDR3 loop: CASRRTGSNEQFF. DNA sequence: TGTGCCAGCAGGCGGACTGGTTCCAATGAGCAGTTCTTC.